Sequencing of this TCR beta chain was carried out in a study of shared clonotypes between healthy human individuals. In the study overall: Donor ages ranged 18 to 49 years: a couple of women, a few men.

Produced via immunoSEQ multiplex PCR; TCRdb's table is partial and in-frame only. The sample lists about 1.9 million clones; about 94% were seen once. Terminally differentiated effector memory CD45RA+ cells were excluded by CCR7 positive selection of CD45RO-negative cells. All of the donors resided in Nashville, Tennessee, and each was a Caucasian adult. CDR1 SGHTA and CDR2 FQGTGA come from the germline V gene. The length of the CDR3 is 13 residues. V lost 5 bases and J lost 7; bases outside the gene matches: 5. A note on this clone: Antigen: not known.

Study-wide points: Some naive CD4 clonotypes, roughly 5%, turned up in common across four donors. When compared with the clonotypes that were shared by all four sorted-subset donors, the non-shared clonotypes turned out to have lower generation probabilities.

The chain couples TRBV7-3 to TRBJ2-7; TRBD1 matches at 10 bases. The origin of this receptor is a man aged 18 to 30 in good health. Some clones in this sample may be carry-over from other donors' samples. What was sequenced was naive CD8+ T cells from PBMCs. In DNA form, the CDR3 reads TGTGCCAGCAGCCCCGGGACAGGGGTAGAGCAGTACTTC. Protein product: CASSPGTGVEQYF.